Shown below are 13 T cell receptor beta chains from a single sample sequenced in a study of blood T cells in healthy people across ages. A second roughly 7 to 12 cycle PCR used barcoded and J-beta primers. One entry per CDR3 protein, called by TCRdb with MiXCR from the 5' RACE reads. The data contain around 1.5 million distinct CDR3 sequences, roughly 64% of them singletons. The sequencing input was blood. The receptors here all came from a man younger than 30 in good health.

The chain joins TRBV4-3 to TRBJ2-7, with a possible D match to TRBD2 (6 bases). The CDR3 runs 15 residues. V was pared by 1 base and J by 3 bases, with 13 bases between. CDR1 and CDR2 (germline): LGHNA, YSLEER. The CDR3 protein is CASSQVGTSSYEQYF. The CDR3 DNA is TGCGCCAGCAGCCAAGTAGGGACTTCAAGCTACGAGCAGTACTTC.

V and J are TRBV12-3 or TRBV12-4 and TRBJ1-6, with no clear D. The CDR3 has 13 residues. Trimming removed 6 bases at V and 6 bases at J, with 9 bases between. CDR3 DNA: TGTGCCAGCAGCTTCGGTCCTAATTCACCCCTCCACTTT. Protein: CASSFGPNSPLHF.

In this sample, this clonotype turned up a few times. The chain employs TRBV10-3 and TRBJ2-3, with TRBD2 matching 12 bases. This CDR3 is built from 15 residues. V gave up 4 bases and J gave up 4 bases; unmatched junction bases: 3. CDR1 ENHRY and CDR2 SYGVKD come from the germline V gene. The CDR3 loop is CAISATSGRPDTQYF. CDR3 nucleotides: TGTGCCATCAGTGCGACTAGCGGGAGACCAGATACGCAGTATTTT.

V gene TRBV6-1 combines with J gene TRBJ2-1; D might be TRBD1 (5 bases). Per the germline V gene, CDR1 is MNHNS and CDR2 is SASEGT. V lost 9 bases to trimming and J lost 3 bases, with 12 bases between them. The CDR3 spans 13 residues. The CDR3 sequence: CASLGANYNEQFF. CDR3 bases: TGTGCCAGTCTAGGGGCGAACTACAATGAGCAGTTCTTC.

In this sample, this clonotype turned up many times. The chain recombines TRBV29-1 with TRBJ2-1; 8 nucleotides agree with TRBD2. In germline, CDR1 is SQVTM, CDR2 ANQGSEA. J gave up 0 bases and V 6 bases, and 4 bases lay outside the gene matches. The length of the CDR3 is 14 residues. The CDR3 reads CSVAGTSSYNEQFF. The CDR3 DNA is TGCAGCGTAGCCGGGACTAGCTCCTACAATGAGCAGTTCTTC.

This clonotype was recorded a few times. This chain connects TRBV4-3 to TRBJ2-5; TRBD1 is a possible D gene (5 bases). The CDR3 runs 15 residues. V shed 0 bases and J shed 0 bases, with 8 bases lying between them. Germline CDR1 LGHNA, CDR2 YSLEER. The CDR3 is CASSQEEGDQETQYF. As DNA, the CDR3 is TGCGCCAGCAGCCAAGAAGAAGGGGACCAAGAGACCCAGTACTTC.

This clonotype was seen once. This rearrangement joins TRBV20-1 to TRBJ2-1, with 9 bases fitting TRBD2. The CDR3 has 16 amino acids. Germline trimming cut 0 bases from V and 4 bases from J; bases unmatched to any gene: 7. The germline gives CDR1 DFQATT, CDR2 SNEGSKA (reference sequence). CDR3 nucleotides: TGCAGTGCTAGAGACCCCCTAGCGGGGCCATACAATGAGCAGTTCTTC. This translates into CSARDPLAGPYNEQFF.

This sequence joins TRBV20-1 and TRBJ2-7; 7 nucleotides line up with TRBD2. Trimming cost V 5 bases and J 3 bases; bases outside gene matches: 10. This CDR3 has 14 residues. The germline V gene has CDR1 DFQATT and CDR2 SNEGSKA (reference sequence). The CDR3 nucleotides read TGCAGTGCTCCACAGAACCCGGGAGGCTACGAGCAGTACTTC. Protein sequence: CSAPQNPGGYEQYF.

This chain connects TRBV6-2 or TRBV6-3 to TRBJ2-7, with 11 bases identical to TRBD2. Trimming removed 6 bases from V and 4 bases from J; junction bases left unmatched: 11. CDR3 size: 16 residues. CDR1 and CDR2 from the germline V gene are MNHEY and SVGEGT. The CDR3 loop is CASSYTSGRLEYEQYF. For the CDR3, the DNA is TGTGCCAGCAGCTACACTAGCGGGAGATTGGAGTACGAGCAGTACTTC.

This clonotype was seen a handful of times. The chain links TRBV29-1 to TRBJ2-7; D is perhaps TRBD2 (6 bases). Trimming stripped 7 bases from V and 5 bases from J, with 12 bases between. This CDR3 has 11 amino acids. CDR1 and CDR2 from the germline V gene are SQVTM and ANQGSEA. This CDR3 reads CSAGSRNEQYF. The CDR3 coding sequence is TGCAGCGCCGGGAGTCGGAACGAGCAGTACTTC.

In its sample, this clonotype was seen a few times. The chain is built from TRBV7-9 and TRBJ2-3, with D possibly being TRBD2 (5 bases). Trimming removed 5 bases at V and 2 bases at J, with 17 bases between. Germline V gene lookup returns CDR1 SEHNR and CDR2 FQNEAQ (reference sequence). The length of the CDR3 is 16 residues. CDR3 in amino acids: CASSPFLDGLTDTQYF. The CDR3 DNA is TGTGCCAGCAGCCCCTTCCTCGACGGACTCACAGATACGCAGTATTTT.

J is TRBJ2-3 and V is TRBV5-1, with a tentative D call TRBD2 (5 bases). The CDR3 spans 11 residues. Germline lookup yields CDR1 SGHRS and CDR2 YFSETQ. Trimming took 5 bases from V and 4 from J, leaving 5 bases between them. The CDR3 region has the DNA TGCGCCAGCAGAGCGGCAGATACGCAGTATTTT. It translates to CASRAADTQYF.

As DNA, the CDR3 is TGCAGTGCGCCACAGGGTATCACTTATGGCTACACCTTC. Residues: CSAPQGITYGYTF. The V and J genes are TRBV20-1 and TRBJ1-2; D is possibly TRBD1 (6 bases). Germline CDR1 DFQATT, CDR2 SNEGSKA (reference sequence). The CDR3 runs 13 residues. V was pared by 6 bases and J by 5 bases, with 16 bases between.